This TCR beta chain was sequenced for a study of blood T cell repertoires in COVID-19. Whole-study context: COVID-19 samples collected from the United States, Italy and Spain covered acute and convalescent phases. Sources were T cells, B-cell-depleted T cells, or PBMCs; the material itself was cDNA or gDNA.

The V and J ends lost 3 bases and 4 bases respectively, with 13 bases between them. The CDR3 contains 15 residues. Germline CDR1 is SGHNT and CDR2 is YYREEE (reference sequence). Authors' analysis steps: The assay estimated nucleated cells by amplifying reference gene primers. TCRdb keeps only in-frame clones here, not all; method: immunoSEQ multiplex PCR. V, J and clone size derive from that table, while D and trimming were established from the DNA sequence. The sample has tens of thousands of clones, approximately 70% seen once. J is TRBJ2-2 and V is TRBV5-4; the D is unclear. The sequence was collected from a man older than 75 with acute or convalescent COVID-19. The sequenced sample consisted of peripheral blood. The CDR3 bases are TGTGCCAGCAGCTCACAGTTAGGTAGCACCGGGGAGCTGTTTTTT. It translates to CASSSQLGSTGELFF. Drawing the rest from reference TRBV5-4 and TRBJ2-2, the complete variable domain is ETGVTQSPTHLIKTRGQQVTLRCSSQSGHNTVSWYQQALGQGPQFIFQYYREEENGRGNFPPRFSGLQFPNYSSELNVNALELDDSALYLCASSSQLGSTGELFFGEGSRLTVL.